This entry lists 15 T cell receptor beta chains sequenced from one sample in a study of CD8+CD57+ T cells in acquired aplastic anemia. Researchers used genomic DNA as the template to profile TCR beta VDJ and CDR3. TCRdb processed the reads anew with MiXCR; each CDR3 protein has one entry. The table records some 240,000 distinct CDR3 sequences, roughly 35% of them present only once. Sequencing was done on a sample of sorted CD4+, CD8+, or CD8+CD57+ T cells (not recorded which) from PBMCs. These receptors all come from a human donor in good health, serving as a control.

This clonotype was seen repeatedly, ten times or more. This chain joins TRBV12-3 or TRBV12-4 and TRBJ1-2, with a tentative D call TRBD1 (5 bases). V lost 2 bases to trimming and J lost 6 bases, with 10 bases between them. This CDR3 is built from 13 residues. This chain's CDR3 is CASSLRLGDGYTF. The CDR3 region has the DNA TGTGCCAGCAGTTTACGGTTAGGGGATGGCTACACCTTC.

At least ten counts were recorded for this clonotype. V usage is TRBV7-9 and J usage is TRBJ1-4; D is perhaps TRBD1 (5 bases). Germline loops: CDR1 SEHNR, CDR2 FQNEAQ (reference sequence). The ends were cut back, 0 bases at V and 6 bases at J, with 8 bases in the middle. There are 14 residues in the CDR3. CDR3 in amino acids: CASSLAGGDEKLFF. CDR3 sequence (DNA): TGTGCCAGCAGCTTAGCTGGGGGAGATGAAAAACTGTTTTTT.

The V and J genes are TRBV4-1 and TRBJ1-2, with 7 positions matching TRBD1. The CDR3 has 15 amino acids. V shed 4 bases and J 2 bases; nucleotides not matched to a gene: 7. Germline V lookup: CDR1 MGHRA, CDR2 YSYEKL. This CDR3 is CASSREPGGNYGYTF. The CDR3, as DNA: TGCGCCAGCAGCCGGGAACCAGGGGGAAACTATGGCTACACCTTC.

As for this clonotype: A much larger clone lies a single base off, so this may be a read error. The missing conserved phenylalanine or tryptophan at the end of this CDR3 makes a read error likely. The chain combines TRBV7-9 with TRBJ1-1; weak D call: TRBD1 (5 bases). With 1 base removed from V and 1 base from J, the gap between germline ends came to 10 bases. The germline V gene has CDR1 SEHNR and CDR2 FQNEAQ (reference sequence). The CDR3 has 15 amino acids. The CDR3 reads CASSLGGVGNTEAFL. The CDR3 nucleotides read TGTGCCAGCAGCTTAGGGGGCGTAGGGAACACTGAAGCTTTCCTT.

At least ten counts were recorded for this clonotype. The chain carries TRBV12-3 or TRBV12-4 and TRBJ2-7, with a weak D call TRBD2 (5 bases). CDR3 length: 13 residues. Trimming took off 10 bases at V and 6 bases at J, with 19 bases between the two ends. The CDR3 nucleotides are TGTGCCACCTCAAAGAACGAGGGCAGCGAGCAGTACTTC. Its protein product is CATSKNEGSEQYF.

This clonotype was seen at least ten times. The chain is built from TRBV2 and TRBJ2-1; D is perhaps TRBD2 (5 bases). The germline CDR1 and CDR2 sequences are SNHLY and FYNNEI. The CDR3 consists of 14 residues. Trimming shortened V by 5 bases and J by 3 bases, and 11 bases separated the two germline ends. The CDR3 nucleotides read TGTGCCAGCAGTAGGAGCGGAAACTACAATGAGCAGTTCTTC. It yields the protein CASSRSGNYNEQFF.

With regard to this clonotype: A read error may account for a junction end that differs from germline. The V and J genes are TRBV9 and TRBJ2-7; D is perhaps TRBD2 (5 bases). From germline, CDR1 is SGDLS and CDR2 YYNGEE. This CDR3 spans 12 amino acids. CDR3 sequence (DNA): TGTGCCGGCAGCGGTCGGTCCTACGAGCAGTACTTC. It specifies CAGSGRSYEQYF.

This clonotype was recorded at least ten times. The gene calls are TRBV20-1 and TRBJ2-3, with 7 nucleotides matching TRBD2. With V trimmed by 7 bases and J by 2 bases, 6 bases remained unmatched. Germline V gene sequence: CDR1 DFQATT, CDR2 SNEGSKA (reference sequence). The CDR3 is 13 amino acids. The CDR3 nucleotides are TGCAGTGTCGTGGGACTATTCACAGATACGCAGTATTTT. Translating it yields CSVVGLFTDTQYF.

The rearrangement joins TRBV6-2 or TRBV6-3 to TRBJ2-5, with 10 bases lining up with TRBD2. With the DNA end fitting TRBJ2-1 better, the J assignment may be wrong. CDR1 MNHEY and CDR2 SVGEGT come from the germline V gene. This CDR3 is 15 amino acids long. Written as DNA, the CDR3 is TGTGCCAGCAGACCATGGACTAGCGGAGACAATGAGCAGTTCTTC. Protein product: CASRPWTSGDNEQFF.

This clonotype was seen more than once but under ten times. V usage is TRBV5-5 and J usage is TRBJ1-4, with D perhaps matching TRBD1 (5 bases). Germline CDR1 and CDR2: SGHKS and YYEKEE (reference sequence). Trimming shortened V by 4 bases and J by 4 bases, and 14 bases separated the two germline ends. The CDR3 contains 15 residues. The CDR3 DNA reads TGTGCCAGCAGCCACACGACAGAAAGTAATGAAAAACTGTTTTTT. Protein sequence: CASSHTTESNEKLFF. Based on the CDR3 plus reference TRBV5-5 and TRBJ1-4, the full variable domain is DAGVTQSPTHLIKTRGQQVTLRCSPISGHKSVSWYQQVLGQGPQFIFQYYEKEERGRGNFPDRFSARQFPNYSSELNVNALLLGDSALYLCASSHTTESNEKLFFGSGTQLSVL.

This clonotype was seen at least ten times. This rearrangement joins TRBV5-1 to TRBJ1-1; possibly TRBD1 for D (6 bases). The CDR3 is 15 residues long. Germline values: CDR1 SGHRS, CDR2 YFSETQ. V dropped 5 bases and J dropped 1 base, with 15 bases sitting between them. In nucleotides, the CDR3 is TGCGCCAGCAGGACCAGGACAGACCAGAACACTGAAGCTTTCTTT. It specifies CASRTRTDQNTEAFF.

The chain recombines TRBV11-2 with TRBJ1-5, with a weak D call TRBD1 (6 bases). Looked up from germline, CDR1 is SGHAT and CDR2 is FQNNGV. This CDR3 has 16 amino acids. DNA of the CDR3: TGTTGTTTCGGTTGGGGGGTACAGGGCAGCAATCAGCCCCAGCATTTT. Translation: CCFGWGVQGSNQPQHF.

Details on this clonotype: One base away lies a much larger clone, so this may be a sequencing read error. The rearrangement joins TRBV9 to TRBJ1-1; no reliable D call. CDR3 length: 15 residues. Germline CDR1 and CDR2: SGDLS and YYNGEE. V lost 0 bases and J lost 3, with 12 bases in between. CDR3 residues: CASSVAGRAYTEAFF. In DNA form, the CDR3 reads TGTGCCAGCAGCGTAGCGGGGAGGGCGTACACTGAAGCTTTCTTT.

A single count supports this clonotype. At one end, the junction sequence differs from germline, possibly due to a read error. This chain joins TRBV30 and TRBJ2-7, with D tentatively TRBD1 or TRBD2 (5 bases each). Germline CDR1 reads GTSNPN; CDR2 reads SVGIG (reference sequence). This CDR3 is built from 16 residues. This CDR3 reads CAWINPGRRTSDEQYF. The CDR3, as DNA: TGTGCCTGGATTAATCCGGGGCGTCGGACCTCCGACGAGCAGTACTTC.

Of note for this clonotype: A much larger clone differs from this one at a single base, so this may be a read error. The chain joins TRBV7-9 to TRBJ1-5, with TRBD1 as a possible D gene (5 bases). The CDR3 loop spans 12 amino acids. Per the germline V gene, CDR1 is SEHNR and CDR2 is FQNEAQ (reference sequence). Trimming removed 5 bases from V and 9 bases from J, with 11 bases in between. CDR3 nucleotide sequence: TGTGCCAGCAGCCGCTTCGGGGGGCCCCAGCATTTT. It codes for CASSRFGGPQHF.